The present entry profiles one T cell receptor beta chain with its context. Its matching antigen is unknown. The sample originates from a study of T-cell reconstitution after alpha-beta-depleted transplantation in children. Study outcomes and limitations: It was surviving recipient T cells and thymic progenitors that gave some patients high TCRbeta diversity at day 60. Reportedly, roughly two months post-transplant, alpha-beta T cells arose from several hundred expanded graft clones. The authors attributed T-cell counts and diversity one year after transplant mostly to newly produced T cells.

It was with unique molecular identifiers that the TCRbeta library was prepared. A single record per CDR3 protein comes from TCRdb applying MiXCR to the PCR reads. Of some 120,000 distinct CDR3 sequences detected, 9.7% appear once; the ten largest clones hold 24%. The source was PBMCs, mostly from graft donor cells, collected 180 days after TCRalphabeta/CD19-depleted stem cell transplant. The sequence was obtained from a girl less than two years old who had a stem cell transplant for combined immunodeficiency, so the T cells may come from the graft donor.

The CDR3 sequence is CASSGTGMTQPQHF. In DNA, the CDR3 is TGTGCCAGCAGCGGGACAGGGATGACTCAGCCCCAGCATTTT. This chain connects TRBV6-2 or TRBV6-3 to TRBJ1-5, with 9 bases lining up with TRBD1. The CDR3 consists of 14 residues. Looked up from germline, CDR1 is MNHEY and CDR2 is SVGEGT. J was trimmed by 6 bases and V by 6 bases; bases with no gene match: 6.